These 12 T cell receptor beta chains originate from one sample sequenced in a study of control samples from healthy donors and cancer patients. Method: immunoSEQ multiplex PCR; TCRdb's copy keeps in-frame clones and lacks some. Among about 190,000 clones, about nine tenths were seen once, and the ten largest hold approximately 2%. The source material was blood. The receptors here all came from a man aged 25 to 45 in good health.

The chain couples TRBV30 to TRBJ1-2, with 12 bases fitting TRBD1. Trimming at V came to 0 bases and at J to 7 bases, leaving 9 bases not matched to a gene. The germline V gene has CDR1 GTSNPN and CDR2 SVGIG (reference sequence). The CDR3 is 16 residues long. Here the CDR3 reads CAWSVQPGQGAGGYTF. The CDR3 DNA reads TGTGCCTGGAGTGTACAGCCGGGACAGGGGGCAGGTGGCTACACCTTC.

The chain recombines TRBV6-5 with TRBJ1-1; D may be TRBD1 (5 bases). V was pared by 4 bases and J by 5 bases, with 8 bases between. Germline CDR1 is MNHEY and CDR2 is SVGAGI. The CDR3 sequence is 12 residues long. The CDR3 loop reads CASSFRATEAFF. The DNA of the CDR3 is TGTGCCAGCAGTTTCAGGGCTACTGAAGCTTTCTTT.

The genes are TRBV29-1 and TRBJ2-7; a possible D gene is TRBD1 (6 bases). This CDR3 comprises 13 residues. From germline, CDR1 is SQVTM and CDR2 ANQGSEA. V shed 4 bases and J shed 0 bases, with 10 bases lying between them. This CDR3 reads CSVGRDNSYEQYF. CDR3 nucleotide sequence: TGCAGCGTTGGTCGGGACAACTCCTACGAGCAGTACTTC.

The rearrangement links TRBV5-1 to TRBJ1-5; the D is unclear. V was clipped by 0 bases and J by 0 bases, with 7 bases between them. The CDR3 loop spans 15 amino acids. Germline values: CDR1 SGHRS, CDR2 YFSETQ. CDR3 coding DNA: TGCGCCAGCAGCTTGGTTCCCGGTAGCAATCAGCCCCAGCATTTT. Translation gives CASSLVPGSNQPQHF. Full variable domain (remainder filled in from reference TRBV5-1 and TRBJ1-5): KAGVTQTPRYLIKTRGQQVTLSCSPISGHRSVSWYQQTPGQGLQFLFEYFSETQRNKGNFPGRFSGRQFSNSRSEMNVSTLELGDSALYLCASSLVPGSNQPQHFGDGTRLSIL.

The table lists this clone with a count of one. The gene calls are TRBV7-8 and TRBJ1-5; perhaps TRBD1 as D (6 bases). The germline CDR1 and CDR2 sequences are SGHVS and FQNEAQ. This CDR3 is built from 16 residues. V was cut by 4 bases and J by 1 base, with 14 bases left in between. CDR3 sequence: CASSSAGAVSNQPQHF. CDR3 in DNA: TGTGCCAGCAGCTCGGCGGGGGCGGTAAGCAATCAGCCCCAGCATTTT.

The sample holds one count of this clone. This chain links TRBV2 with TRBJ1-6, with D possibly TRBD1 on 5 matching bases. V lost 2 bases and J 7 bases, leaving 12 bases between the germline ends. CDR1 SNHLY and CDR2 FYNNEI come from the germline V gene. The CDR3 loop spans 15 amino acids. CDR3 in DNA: TGTGCCAGCAGTGAACGTCAGGGCTCAAATTCACCCCTCCACTTT. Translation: CASSERQGSNSPLHF.

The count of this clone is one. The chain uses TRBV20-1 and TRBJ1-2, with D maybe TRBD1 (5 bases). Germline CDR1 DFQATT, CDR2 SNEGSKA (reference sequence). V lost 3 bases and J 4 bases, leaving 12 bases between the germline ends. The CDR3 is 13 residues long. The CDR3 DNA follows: TGCAGTGCTAGTTTAGGGGAGGGCTATGGCTACACCTTC. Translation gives CSASLGEGYGYTF.

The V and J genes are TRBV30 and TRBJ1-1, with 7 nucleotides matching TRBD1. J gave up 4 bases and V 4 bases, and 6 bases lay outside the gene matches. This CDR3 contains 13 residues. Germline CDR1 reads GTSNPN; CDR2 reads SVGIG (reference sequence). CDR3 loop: CAWMEGAGTEAFF. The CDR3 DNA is TGTGCCTGGATGGAGGGGGCAGGCACTGAAGCTTTCTTT.

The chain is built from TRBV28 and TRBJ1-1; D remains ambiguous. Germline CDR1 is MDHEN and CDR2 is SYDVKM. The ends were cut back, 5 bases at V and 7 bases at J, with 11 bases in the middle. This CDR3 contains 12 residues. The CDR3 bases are TGTGCCAGCAGTCTTGCTGGACGTGAAGCTTTCTTT. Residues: CASSLAGREAFF.

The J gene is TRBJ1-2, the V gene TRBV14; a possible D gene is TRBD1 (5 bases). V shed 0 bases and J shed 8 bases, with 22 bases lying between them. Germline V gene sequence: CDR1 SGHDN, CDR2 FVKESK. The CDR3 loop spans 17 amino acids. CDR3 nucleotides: TGTGCCAGCAGCCAAGATTCAGGCCCACAGACCCGGGGCGGCTACACCTTC. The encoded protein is CASSQDSGPQTRGGYTF.

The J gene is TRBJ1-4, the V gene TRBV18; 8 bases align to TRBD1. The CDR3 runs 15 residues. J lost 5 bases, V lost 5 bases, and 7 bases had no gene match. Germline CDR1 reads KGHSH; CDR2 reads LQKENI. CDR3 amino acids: CASSTDRGPNEKLFF. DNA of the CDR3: TGTGCCAGCTCAACCGACAGGGGCCCCAATGAAAAACTGTTTTTT.

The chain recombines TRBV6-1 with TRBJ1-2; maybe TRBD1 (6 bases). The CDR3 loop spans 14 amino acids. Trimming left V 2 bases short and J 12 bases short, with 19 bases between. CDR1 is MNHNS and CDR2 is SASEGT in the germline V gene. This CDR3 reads CASSELPGQPTHTF. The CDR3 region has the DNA TGTGCCAGCAGTGAACTCCCCGGACAGCCTACGCACACCTTC.